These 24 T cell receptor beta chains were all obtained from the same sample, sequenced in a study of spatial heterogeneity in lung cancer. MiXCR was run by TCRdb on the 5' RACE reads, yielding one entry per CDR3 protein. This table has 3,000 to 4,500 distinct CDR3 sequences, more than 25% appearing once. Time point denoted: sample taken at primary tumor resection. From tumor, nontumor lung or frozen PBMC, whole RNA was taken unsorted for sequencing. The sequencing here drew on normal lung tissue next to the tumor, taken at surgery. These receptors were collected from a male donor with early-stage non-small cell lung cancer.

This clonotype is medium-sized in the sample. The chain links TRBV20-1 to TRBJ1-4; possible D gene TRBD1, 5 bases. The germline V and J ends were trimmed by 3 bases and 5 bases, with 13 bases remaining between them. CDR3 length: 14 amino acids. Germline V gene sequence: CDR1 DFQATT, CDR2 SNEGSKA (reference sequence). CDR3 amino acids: CSASEGWGNEKLFF. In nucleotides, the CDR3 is TGCAGTGCTAGCGAAGGGTGGGGGAATGAAAAACTGTTTTTT.

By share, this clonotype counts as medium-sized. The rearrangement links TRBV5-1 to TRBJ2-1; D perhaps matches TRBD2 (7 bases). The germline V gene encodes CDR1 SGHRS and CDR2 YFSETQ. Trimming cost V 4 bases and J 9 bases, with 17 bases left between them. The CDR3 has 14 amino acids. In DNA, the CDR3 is TGCGCCAGCAGCCGGCTACAAGGGGGGGCTGAGCAGTTCTTC. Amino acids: CASSRLQGGAEQFF.

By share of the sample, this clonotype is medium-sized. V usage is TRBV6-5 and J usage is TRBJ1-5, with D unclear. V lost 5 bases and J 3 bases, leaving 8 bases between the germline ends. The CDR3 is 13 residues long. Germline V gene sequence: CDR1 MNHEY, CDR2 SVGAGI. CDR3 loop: CASSTRSNQPQHF. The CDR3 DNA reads TGTGCCAGCAGTACCCGATCCAATCAGCCCCAGCATTTT.

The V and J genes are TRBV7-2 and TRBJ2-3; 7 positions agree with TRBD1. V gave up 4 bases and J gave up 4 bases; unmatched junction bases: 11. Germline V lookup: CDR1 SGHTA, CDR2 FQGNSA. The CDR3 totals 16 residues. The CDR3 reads CASSWRTGTTADTQYF. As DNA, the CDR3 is TGTGCCAGCAGCTGGCGGACAGGCACAACCGCAGATACGCAGTATTTT. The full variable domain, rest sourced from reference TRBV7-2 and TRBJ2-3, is GAGVSQSPSNKVTEKGKDVELRCDPISGHTALYWYRQSLGQGLEFLIYFQGNSAPDKSGLPSDRFSAERTGGSVSTLTIQRTQQEDSAVYLCASSWRTGTTADTQYFGPGTRLTVL.

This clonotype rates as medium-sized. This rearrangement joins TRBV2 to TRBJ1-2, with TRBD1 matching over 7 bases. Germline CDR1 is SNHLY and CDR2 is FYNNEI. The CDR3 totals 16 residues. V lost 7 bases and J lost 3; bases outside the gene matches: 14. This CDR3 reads CASTRTGLLVDYGYTF. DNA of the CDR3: TGTGCCAGCACCCGGACAGGTTTGCTCGTGGACTATGGCTACACCTTC.

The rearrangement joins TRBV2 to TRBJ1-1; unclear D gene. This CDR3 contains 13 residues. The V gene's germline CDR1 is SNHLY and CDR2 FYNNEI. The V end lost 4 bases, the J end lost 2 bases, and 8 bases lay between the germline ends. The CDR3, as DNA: TGTGCCAGCAGTGTGACACCTAACACTGAAGCTTTCTTT. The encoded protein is CASSVTPNTEAFF.

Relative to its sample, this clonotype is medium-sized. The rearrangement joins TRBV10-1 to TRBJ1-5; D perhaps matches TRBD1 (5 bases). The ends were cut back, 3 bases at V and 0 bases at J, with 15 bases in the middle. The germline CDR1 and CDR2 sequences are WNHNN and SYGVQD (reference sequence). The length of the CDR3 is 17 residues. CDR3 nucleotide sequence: TGCGCCAGCAGTGAACAAGCGTTCGGACATAGCAATCAGCCCCAGCATTTT. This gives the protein CASSEQAFGHSNQPQHF.

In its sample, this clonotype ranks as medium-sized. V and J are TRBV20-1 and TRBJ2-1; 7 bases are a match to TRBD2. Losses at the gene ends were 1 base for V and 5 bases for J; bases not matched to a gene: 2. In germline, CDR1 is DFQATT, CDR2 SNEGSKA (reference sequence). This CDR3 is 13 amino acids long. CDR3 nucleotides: TGCAGTGCTAGAGGGACTAGGGACAATGAGCAGTTCTTC. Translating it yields CSARGTRDNEQFF.

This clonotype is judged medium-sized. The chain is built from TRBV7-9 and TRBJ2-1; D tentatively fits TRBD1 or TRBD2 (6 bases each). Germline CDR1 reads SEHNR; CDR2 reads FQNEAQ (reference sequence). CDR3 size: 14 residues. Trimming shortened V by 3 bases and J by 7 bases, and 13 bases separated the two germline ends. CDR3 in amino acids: CASSFKGGKNEQFF. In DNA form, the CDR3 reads TGTGCCAGCAGCTTTAAGGGGGGAAAGAATGAGCAGTTCTTC. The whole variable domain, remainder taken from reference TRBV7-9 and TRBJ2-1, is DTGVSQNPRHKITKRGQNVTFRCDPISEHNRLYWYRQTLGQGPEFLTYFQNEAQLEKSRLLSDRFSAERPKGSFSTLEIQRTEQGDSAMYLCASSFKGGKNEQFFGPGTRLTVL.

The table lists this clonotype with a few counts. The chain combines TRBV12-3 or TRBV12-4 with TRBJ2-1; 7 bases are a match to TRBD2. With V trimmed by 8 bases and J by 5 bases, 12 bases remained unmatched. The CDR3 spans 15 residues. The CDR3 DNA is TGTGCCAGCGCCTCAGGACTAGTGTCCAACAATGAGCAGTTCTTC. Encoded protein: CASASGLVSNNEQFF.

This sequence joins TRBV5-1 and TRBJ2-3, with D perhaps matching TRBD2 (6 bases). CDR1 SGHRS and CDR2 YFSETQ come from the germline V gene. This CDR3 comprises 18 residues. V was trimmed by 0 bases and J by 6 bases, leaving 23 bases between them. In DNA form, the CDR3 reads TGCGCCAGCAGCTTGGTAGGTGGCGGGATCCAGGTAATGGATACGCAGTATTTT. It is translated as CASSLVGGGIQVMDTQYF.

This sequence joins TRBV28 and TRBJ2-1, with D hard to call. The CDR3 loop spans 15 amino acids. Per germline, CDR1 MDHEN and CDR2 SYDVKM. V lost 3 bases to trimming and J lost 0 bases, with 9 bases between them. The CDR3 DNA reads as TGTGCCAGCAGTTTGTTCACCAGCTCCTACAATGAGCAGTTCTTC. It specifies CASSLFTSSYNEQFF.

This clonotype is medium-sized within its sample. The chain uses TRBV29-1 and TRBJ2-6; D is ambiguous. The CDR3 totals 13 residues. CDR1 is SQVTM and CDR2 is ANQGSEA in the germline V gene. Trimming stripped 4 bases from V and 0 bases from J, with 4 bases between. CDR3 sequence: CSVGSSGANVLTF. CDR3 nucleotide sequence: TGCAGCGTTGGGAGCTCTGGGGCCAACGTCCTGACTTTC.

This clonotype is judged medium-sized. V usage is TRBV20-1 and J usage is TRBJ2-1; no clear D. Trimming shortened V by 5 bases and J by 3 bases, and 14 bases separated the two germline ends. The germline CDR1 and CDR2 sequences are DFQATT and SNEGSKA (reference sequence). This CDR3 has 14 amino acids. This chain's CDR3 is CSAVSPPDYNEQFF. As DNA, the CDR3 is TGCAGTGCTGTGAGCCCTCCTGACTACAATGAGCAGTTCTTC.

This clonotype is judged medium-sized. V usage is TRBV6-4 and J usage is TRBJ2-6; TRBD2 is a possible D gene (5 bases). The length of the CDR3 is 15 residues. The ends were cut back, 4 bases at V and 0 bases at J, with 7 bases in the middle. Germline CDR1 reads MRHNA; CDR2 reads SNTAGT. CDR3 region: CASSGRDSGANVLTF. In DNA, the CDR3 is TGTGCCAGCAGTGGCCGGGACTCTGGGGCCAACGTCCTGACTTTC.

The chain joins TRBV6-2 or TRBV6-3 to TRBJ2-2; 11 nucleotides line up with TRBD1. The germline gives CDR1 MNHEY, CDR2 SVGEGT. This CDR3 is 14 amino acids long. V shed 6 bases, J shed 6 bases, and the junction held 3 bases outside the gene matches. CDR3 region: CASRGQGDPGELFF. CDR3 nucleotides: TGTGCCAGCAGGGGACAGGGGGACCCCGGGGAGCTGTTTTTT.

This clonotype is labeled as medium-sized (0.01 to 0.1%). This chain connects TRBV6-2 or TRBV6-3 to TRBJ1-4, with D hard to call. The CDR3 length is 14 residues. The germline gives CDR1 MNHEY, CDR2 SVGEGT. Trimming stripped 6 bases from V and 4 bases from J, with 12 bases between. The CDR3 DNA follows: TGTGCCAGCAGAATTGACGGGCGTAATGAAAAACTGTTTTTT. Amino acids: CASRIDGRNEKLFF.

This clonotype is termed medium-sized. CDR3: CASSLYTGELFF. The CDR3 coding sequence is TGTGCCAGCAGCTTATACACCGGGGAGCTGTTTTTT. The chain has TRBV7-6 and TRBJ2-2; D is undetermined. Trimming removed 2 bases from V and 3 bases from J, with 1 base in between. Germline CDR1 reads SGHVS; CDR2 reads FNYEAQ. The CDR3 loop spans 12 amino acids.

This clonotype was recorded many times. Here the CDR3 reads CASDRDGNTEAFF. The CDR3 DNA is TGTGCTAGTGACCGAGACGGAAACACTGAAGCTTTCTTT. The chain recombines TRBV12-5 with TRBJ1-1, with no clear D. The CDR3 extends over 13 amino acids. Trimming pared 7 bases from V and 2 bases from J, leaving 11 bases between. Germline CDR1 is LGHNT and CDR2 is FRNRAP.

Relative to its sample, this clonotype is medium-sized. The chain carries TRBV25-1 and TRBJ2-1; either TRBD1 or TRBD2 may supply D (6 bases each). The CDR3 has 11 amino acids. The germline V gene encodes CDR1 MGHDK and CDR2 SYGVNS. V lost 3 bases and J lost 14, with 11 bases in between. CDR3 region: CASSDNREEFF. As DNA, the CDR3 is TGTGCCAGCAGTGATAACAGGGAGGAGTTCTTC. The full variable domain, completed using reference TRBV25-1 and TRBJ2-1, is EADIYQTPRYLVIGTGKKITLECSQTMGHDKMYWYQQDPGMELHLIHYSYGVNSTEKGDLSSESTVSRIRTEHFPLTLESARPSHTSQYLCASSDNREEFFGPGTRLTVL.

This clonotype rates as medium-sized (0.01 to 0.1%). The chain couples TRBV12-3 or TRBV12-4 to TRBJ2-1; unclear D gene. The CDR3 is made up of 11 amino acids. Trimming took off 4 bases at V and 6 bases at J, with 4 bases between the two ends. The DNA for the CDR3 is TGTGCCAGCAGTTATAGCAATGAGCAGTTCTTC. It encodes CASSYSNEQFF.

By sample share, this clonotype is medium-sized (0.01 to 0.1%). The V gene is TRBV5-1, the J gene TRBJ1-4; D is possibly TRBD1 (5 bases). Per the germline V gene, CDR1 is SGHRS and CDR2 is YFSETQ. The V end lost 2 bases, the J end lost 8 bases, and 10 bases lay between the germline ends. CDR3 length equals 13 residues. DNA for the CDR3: TGCGCCAGCAGCTTCTCCGGGGCGGAAAAACTGTTTTTT. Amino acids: CASSFSGAEKLFF. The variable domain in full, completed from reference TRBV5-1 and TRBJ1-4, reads KAGVTQTPRYLIKTRGQQVTLSCSPISGHRSVSWYQQTPGQGLQFLFEYFSETQRNKGNFPGRFSGRQFSNSRSEMNVSTLELGDSALYLCASSFSGAEKLFFGSGTQLSVL.

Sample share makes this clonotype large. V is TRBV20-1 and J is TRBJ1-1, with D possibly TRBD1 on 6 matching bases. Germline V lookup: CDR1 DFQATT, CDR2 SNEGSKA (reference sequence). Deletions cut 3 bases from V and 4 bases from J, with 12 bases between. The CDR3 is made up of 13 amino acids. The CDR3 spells CSAREGGSTEAFF. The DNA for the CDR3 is TGCAGTGCTAGGGAGGGGGGTAGCACTGAAGCTTTCTTT.

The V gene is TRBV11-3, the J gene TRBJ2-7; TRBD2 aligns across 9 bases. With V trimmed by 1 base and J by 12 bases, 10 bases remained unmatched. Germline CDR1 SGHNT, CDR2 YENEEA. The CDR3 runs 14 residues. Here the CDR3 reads CASSLVSSGSTRYF. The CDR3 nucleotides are TGTGCCAGCAGCTTAGTAAGTAGCGGGAGCACGCGGTACTTC.